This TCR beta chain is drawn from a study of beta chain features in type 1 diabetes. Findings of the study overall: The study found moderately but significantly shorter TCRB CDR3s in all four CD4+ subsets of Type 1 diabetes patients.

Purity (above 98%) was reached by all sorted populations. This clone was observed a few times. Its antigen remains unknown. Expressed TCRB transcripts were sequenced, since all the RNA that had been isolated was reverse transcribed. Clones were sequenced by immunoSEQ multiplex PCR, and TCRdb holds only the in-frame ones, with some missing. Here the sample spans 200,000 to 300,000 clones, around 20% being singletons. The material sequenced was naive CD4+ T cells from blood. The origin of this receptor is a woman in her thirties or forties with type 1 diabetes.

This CDR3 reads CASSPPAAGGPYEQYF. The CDR3 DNA is TGTGCCAGCTCACCACCTGCAGCGGGAGGCCCCTACGAGCAGTACTTC. V usage is TRBV18 and J usage is TRBJ2-7; TRBD2 matches 9 bases. Losses at the gene ends were 0 bases for V and 2 bases for J; bases not matched to a gene: 5. CDR3 length: 16 amino acids. The germline V gene has CDR1 KGHSH and CDR2 LQKENI.